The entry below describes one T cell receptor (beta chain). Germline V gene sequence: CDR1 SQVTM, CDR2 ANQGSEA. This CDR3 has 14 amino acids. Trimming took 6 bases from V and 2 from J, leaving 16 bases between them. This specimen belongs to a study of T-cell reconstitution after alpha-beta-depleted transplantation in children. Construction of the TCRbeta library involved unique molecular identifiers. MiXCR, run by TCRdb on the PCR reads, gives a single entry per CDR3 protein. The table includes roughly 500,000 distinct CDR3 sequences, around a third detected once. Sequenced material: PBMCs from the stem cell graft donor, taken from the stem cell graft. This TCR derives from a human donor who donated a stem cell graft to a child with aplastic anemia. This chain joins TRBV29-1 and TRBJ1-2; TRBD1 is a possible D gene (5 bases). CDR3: CSVGRGDSNYGYTF. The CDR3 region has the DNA TGCAGCGTCGGGAGGGGAGACAGCAACTATGGCTACACCTTC.